This T cell receptor (beta chain) was sequenced for a study of Ad26.COV2.S vaccination and SARS-CoV-2 variants. Treatment denoted: some 20 received Ad26.COV2.S at low or high dose, single or two shots; 5 received placebo; per-sample allocation not given. Specimen acquisition occurred on day 63 following the initial vaccine or placebo injection. The CDR3 has 13 amino acids. Germline trimming cut 4 bases from V and 8 bases from J; bases unmatched to any gene: 5. Germline V gene data show CDR1 as LGHDT and CDR2 as YNNKEL (reference sequence). Libraries were prepared by immunoSEQ multiplex PCR; TCRdb keeps only in-frame clonotypes and omits some of them. Among around 350,000 clones listed, around 83% were seen once.

The source of this sequence is a person between 18 and 65 years old who received the Ad26.COV2.S COVID-19 vaccine or a placebo. Sequenced here: peripheral blood, sampled in a trial of Ad26.COV2.S vaccine versus placebo. V and J are TRBV3-1 (or the pseudogene TRBV3-2) and TRBJ2-7; 10 positions agree with TRBD2. The chain's CDR3 is CASSRTSGEKQYF. CDR3 in DNA: TGTGCCAGCAGCCGGACTAGCGGCGAGAAGCAGTACTTC.